The rows below give T cell receptor beta chains drawn from one sample of a study of T cell responses to AZD1222 COVID-19 vaccine. This table comes from immunoSEQ multiplex PCR, and its TCRdb copy is limited to in-frame clones, with some not included. Here the sample spans about 150,000 clones, 85% to 95% being singletons. Source: peripheral blood, taken on day 0 of AZD1222 vaccination. These receptors were taken from an adult in good health. Each CDR3 is given with its conserved first and last residue. A D gene is named only where the DNA matches it firmly. The size of a clone is reported for some rows only, either as once, few or many, or as a class for expanded clones.

v_gene: TRBV7-2
abundance: -
d_gene: -
j_gene: TRBJ1-1
CDR3aa: CASSLGGDSEAFF
CDR3nt: TGTGCCAGCAGCTTAGGAGGAGACTCTGAAGCTTTCTTT

v_gene: TRBV12-3/TRBV12-4
abundance: -
d_gene: -
j_gene: TRBJ1-2
CDR3aa: CASSLTANYGYTF
CDR3nt: TGTGCCAGCAGTTTAACGGCTAACTATGGCTACACCTTC

v_gene: TRBV29-1
abundance: -
d_gene: TRBD1
j_gene: TRBJ1-4
CDR3aa: CSVVTGDEEKLFF
CDR3nt: TGCAGCGTCGTAACAGGGGATGAGGAAAAACTGTTTTTT

v_gene: TRBV5-4
abundance: -
d_gene: TRBD1
j_gene: TRBJ2-3
CDR3aa: CASSLDRGHDTQYF
CDR3nt: TGTGCCAGCAGCTTAGACAGGGGTCATGATACGCAGTATTTT

v_gene: TRBV27
abundance: -
d_gene: -
j_gene: TRBJ1-5
CDR3aa: CASSISAYGQHF
CDR3nt: TGTGCCAGCAGTATCTCAGCATACGGCCAGCATTTT

v_gene: TRBV28
abundance: -
d_gene: -
j_gene: TRBJ1-2
CDR3aa: CASSLWGRYTF
CDR3nt: TGTGCCAGCAGTTTGTGGGGTCGCTACACCTTC

v_gene: TRBV30
abundance: -
d_gene: -
j_gene: TRBJ2-3
CDR3aa: CAWSVGANVNTDTQYF
CDR3nt: TGTGCCTGGAGTGTCGGGGCCAACGTGAACACAGATACGCAGTATTTT

v_gene: TRBV28
abundance: -
d_gene: -
j_gene: TRBJ1-1
CDR3aa: CASSPPPLTRINTEAFF
CDR3nt: TGTGCCAGCAGCCCACCACCTTTGACAAGAATTAACACTGAAGCTTTCTTT

v_gene: TRBV21-1
abundance: -
d_gene: -
j_gene: TRBJ2-1
CDR3aa: CASSKCSYNEQFF
CDR3nt: TGTGCCAGCAGCAAATGCAGCTACAATGAGCAGTTCTTC

v_gene: TRBV25-1
abundance: -
d_gene: -
j_gene: TRBJ1-1
CDR3aa: CASSVPLGEGDTEAFF
CDR3nt: TGTGCCAGCAGTGTCCCACTCGGGGAAGGGGACACTGAAGCTTTCTTT

v_gene: TRBV10-2
abundance: -
d_gene: TRBD2
j_gene: TRBJ2-7
CDR3aa: CASRAGLAGVYEQYF
CDR3nt: TGCGCCAGCAGAGCGGGACTAGCGGGGGTGTACGAGCAGTACTTC

v_gene: TRBV14
abundance: -
d_gene: -
j_gene: TRBJ2-1
CDR3aa: CASSPLDGSSYNEQFF
CDR3nt: TGTGCCAGCAGCCCTTTGGACGGGAGCTCCTACAATGAGCAGTTCTTC

v_gene: TRBV3-1/TRBV3-2
abundance: -
d_gene: -
j_gene: TRBJ1-1
CDR3aa: CASSPNQGYEAFF
CDR3nt: TGTGCCAGCAGCCCGAACCAGGGATATGAAGCTTTCTTT

v_gene: TRBV14
abundance: once
d_gene: -
j_gene: TRBJ1-1
CDR3aa: CASSPSLNTEAFF
CDR3nt: TGTGCCAGCAGCCCTTCCTTGAACACTGAAGCTTTCTTT

v_gene: TRBV2
abundance: -
d_gene: -
j_gene: TRBJ2-3
CDR3aa: CASKEVFTDTQYF
CDR3nt: TGTGCCAGCAAGGAAGTGTTCACAGATACGCAGTATTTT

v_gene: TRBV29-1
abundance: -
d_gene: -
j_gene: TRBJ2-7
CDR3aa: CSVGEITGEQYF
CDR3nt: TGCAGCGTTGGGGAAATCACGGGGGAGCAGTACTTC

v_gene: TRBV9
abundance: -
d_gene: -
j_gene: TRBJ1-6
CDR3aa: CASSVVLNSPLHF
CDR3nt: TGTGCCAGCAGCGTAGTATTGAATTCACCCCTCCACTTT

v_gene: TRBV19
abundance: -
d_gene: -
j_gene: TRBJ1-1
CDR3aa: CASTSIGGPNTEAFF
CDR3nt: TGTGCCAGTACGTCGATTGGCGGACCTAACACTGAAGCTTTCTTT

v_gene: TRBV6-4
abundance: -
d_gene: -
j_gene: TRBJ1-2
CDR3aa: CASSLMASHGYTF
CDR3nt: TGTGCCAGCAGCCTAATGGCGTCCCATGGCTACACCTTC

v_gene: TRBV28
abundance: -
d_gene: TRBD1
j_gene: TRBJ1-5
CDR3aa: CASSYRGRGNQPQHF
CDR3nt: TGTGCCAGCAGTTACAGGGGGCGTGGCAATCAGCCCCAGCATTTT

v_gene: TRBV5-4
abundance: -
d_gene: TRBD1
j_gene: TRBJ2-7
CDR3aa: CVSSLPRTGSNEQYF
CDR3nt: TGTGTCAGCAGCTTGCCTAGGACAGGGTCTAACGAGCAGTACTTC

v_gene: TRBV4-2
abundance: -
d_gene: -
j_gene: TRBJ2-3
CDR3aa: CASSPFADTQYF
CDR3nt: TGTGCCAGCAGCCCCTTCGCCGATACGCAGTATTTT

v_gene: TRBV10-3
abundance: -
d_gene: TRBD1
j_gene: TRBJ1-1
CDR3aa: CAMRTGEATEAFF
CDR3nt: TGTGCCATGCGAACAGGGGAGGCCACTGAAGCTTTCTTT

v_gene: TRBV28
abundance: -
d_gene: -
j_gene: TRBJ2-7
CDR3aa: CASTTPLLYEQYF
CDR3nt: TGTGCCAGCACCACCCCGCTGCTCTACGAGCAGTACTTC

v_gene: TRBV2
abundance: -
d_gene: TRBD1
j_gene: TRBJ1-5
CDR3aa: CASMRDRANQPQHF
CDR3nt: TGTGCCAGCATGAGGGACAGGGCTAATCAGCCCCAGCATTTT

v_gene: TRBV27
abundance: -
d_gene: -
j_gene: TRBJ2-7
CDR3aa: CASSLSRDNSYEQYF
CDR3nt: TGTGCCAGCAGTCTATCCCGGGACAACTCCTACGAGCAGTACTTC

v_gene: TRBV23-1
abundance: -
d_gene: -
j_gene: TRBJ1-5
CDR3aa: CATKSRISNQPQHF
CDR3nt: TGCGCCACCAAGTCACGGATTAGCAATCAGCCCCAGCATTTT

v_gene: TRBV6-4
abundance: -
d_gene: -
j_gene: TRBJ2-3
CDR3aa: CASSDGLAGNTQYF
CDR3nt: TGTGCCAGCAGTGACGGGCTAGCAGGCAATACGCAGTATTTT

v_gene: TRBV11-2
abundance: -
d_gene: TRBD1
j_gene: TRBJ1-1
CDR3aa: CASSPQGAGGTEAFF
CDR3nt: TGTGCCAGCAGCCCACAGGGGGCGGGGGGGACTGAAGCTTTCTTT

v_gene: TRBV7-2
abundance: -
d_gene: -
j_gene: TRBJ2-4
CDR3aa: CASSRASGRGVNIQYF
CDR3nt: TGTGCCAGCAGCCGCGCGAGTGGCAGGGGAGTGAACATTCAGTACTTC

v_gene: TRBV19
abundance: few
d_gene: -
j_gene: TRBJ2-7
CDR3aa: CASSNPDTSFYEQYF
CDR3nt: TGTGCCAGTAGTAATCCGGACACTTCCTTCTACGAGCAGTACTTC

v_gene: TRBV7-8
abundance: -
d_gene: -
j_gene: TRBJ1-2
CDR3aa: CASSLVGRRLPYGYTF
CDR3nt: TGTGCCAGCAGCTTAGTAGGGCGACGCCTCCCCTATGGCTACACCTTC

v_gene: TRBV18
abundance: -
d_gene: -
j_gene: TRBJ1-1
CDR3aa: CASSPSSMNTEAFF
CDR3nt: TGTGCCAGCTCACCATCCAGCATGAACACTGAAGCTTTCTTT

v_gene: TRBV3-1/TRBV3-2
abundance: -
d_gene: -
j_gene: TRBJ2-3
CDR3aa: CASSQVPGESTDTQYF
CDR3nt: TGTGCCAGCAGCCAAGTCCCAGGGGAGAGCACAGATACGCAGTATTTT

v_gene: TRBV28
abundance: -
d_gene: TRBD1
j_gene: TRBJ1-2
CDR3aa: CASSFRGGGYTF
CDR3nt: TGTGCCAGCAGTTTCAGGGGGGGCGGCTACACCTTC

v_gene: TRBV28
abundance: -
d_gene: -
j_gene: TRBJ1-1
CDR3aa: CASSLRGLNTEAFF
CDR3nt: TGTGCCAGCAGTTTACGAGGATTGAACACTGAAGCTTTCTTT

v_gene: TRBV2
abundance: -
d_gene: -
j_gene: TRBJ2-3
CDR3aa: CASSGAGSTDTQYF
CDR3nt: TGTGCCAGCAGTGGGGCGGGGAGCACAGATACGCAGTATTTT

v_gene: TRBV4-2
abundance: -
d_gene: -
j_gene: TRBJ1-1
CDR3aa: CASSPAGGADTEAFF
CDR3nt: TGTGCCAGCAGCCCAGCGGGGGGCGCGGACACTGAAGCTTTCTTT

v_gene: TRBV7-2
abundance: -
d_gene: -
j_gene: TRBJ1-3
CDR3aa: CASSPSVLGNTIYF
CDR3nt: TGTGCCAGCAGCCCGTCGGTCCTCGGAAACACCATATATTTT

v_gene: TRBV25-1
abundance: -
d_gene: -
j_gene: TRBJ1-5
CDR3aa: CASSEGDIQPQHF
CDR3nt: TGTGCCAGCAGTGAAGGTGACATCCAGCCCCAGCATTTT

v_gene: TRBV21-1
abundance: once
d_gene: -
j_gene: TRBJ2-7
CDR3aa: CASSPPADFSYEQYF
CDR3nt: TGTGCCAGCAGCCCCCCGGCAGACTTCTCCTACGAGCAGTACTTC

v_gene: TRBV3-1/TRBV3-2
abundance: -
d_gene: -
j_gene: TRBJ2-7
CDR3aa: CASSSAGASYEQYF
CDR3nt: TGTGCCAGCAGCTCGGCGGGGGCGTCCTACGAGCAGTACTTC

v_gene: TRBV5-1
abundance: -
d_gene: -
j_gene: TRBJ2-3
CDR3aa: CASSFGGTDTQYF
CDR3nt: TGCGCCAGCAGCTTTGGTGGGACAGATACGCAGTATTTT

v_gene: TRBV30
abundance: -
d_gene: -
j_gene: TRBJ2-1
CDR3aa: CAWRITPGTFNNEQFF
CDR3nt: TGTGCCTGGAGGATTACCCCCGGGACCTTTAACAATGAGCAGTTCTTC

v_gene: TRBV29-1
abundance: -
d_gene: TRBD1
j_gene: TRBJ1-2
CDR3aa: CSVELGDSEAYGYTF
CDR3nt: TGCAGCGTTGAATTGGGGGACAGTGAAGCCTATGGCTACACCTTC

v_gene: TRBV3-1/TRBV3-2
abundance: -
d_gene: TRBD2
j_gene: TRBJ2-7
CDR3aa: CASSPASAGGHEQYF
CDR3nt: TGTGCCAGCAGTCCTGCTTCGGCGGGAGGGCATGAGCAGTACTTC

v_gene: TRBV5-1
abundance: -
d_gene: -
j_gene: TRBJ1-6
CDR3aa: CASSLTGIPYNSPLHF
CDR3nt: TGCGCCAGCAGCTTGACAGGGATCCCCTATAATTCACCCCTCCACTTT

v_gene: TRBV19
abundance: -
d_gene: -
j_gene: TRBJ1-1
CDR3aa: CASMKGDTEAFF
CDR3nt: TGTGCCAGTATGAAGGGTGACACTGAAGCTTTCTTT

v_gene: TRBV14
abundance: -
d_gene: TRBD2
j_gene: TRBJ2-2
CDR3aa: CASSQGLARRVGELFF
CDR3nt: TGTGCCAGCAGCCAAGGACTAGCCAGGAGAGTCGGGGAGCTGTTTTTT

v_gene: TRBV6-6
abundance: -
d_gene: -
j_gene: TRBJ2-7
CDR3aa: CASSEASYEQYF
CDR3nt: TGTGCCAGCAGTGAGGCCAGCTACGAGCAGTACTTC

v_gene: TRBV3-1/TRBV3-2
abundance: -
d_gene: -
j_gene: TRBJ1-1
CDR3aa: CASSPGANTEAFF
CDR3nt: TGTGCCAGCAGCCCTGGGGCCAACACTGAAGCTTTCTTT

v_gene: TRBV5-4
abundance: -
d_gene: -
j_gene: TRBJ2-5
CDR3aa: CASSLRLASQETQYF
CDR3nt: TGTGCCAGCAGCTTGCGGCTAGCGAGCCAAGAGACCCAGTACTTC

v_gene: TRBV27
abundance: -
d_gene: TRBD1
j_gene: TRBJ1-5
CDR3aa: CASSSGTGGHQPQHF
CDR3nt: TGTGCCAGCAGTTCCGGGACAGGAGGCCATCAGCCCCAGCATTTT

v_gene: TRBV7-9
abundance: -
d_gene: TRBD1
j_gene: TRBJ2-6
CDR3aa: CASSPQGAGGANVLTF
CDR3nt: TGTGCCAGCAGCCCTCAGGGGGCGGGAGGGGCCAACGTCCTGACTTTC

v_gene: TRBV9
abundance: -
d_gene: -
j_gene: TRBJ1-1
CDR3aa: CASSGHHTEAFF
CDR3nt: TGTGCCAGCAGCGGACATCACACTGAAGCTTTCTTT

v_gene: TRBV2
abundance: -
d_gene: -
j_gene: TRBJ2-1
CDR3aa: CASSERWGLSFNEQFF
CDR3nt: TGTGCCAGCAGTGAGCGTTGGGGCTTAAGTTTCAATGAGCAGTTCTTC

v_gene: TRBV7-2
abundance: -
d_gene: -
j_gene: TRBJ1-5
CDR3aa: CASSPQGSQPQHF
CDR3nt: TGTGCCAGCAGCCCCCAGGGGAGTCAGCCCCAGCATTTT

v_gene: TRBV27
abundance: -
d_gene: TRBD1
j_gene: TRBJ1-3
CDR3aa: CASSTIGTGLSGNTIYF
CDR3nt: TGTGCCAGCAGCACCATCGGGACAGGTCTTTCTGGAAACACCATATATTTT

v_gene: TRBV2
abundance: -
d_gene: -
j_gene: TRBJ1-5
CDR3aa: CASSEYGGQPQHF
CDR3nt: TGTGCCAGCAGTGAGTACGGAGGTCAGCCCCAGCATTTT